Each of the 31 T cell receptor beta chains below was sequenced from the same sample in a study of CD8 T cells in Susac syndrome. Random hexamers served to reverse transcribe about 0.5 to 1 ug RNA. One entry per CDR3 protein results from TCRdb running MiXCR on the immunoSEQ multiplex PCR reads. The data contain around 70,000 distinct CDR3 sequences, about 94% of them seen just once; the ten biggest clones take up 0.55% to 0.7%. The source material was CD8+ T cells from PBMCs. These receptors were obtained from a human donor with multiple sclerosis.

V gene TRBV28 combines with J gene TRBJ2-2; 7 bases line up with TRBD1. The CDR3 totals 16 residues. Germline V gene lookup returns CDR1 MDHEN and CDR2 SYDVKM. V lost 4 bases, J lost 0 bases, and 5 bases stayed unmatched. As DNA, the CDR3 is TGTGCCAGCAGTTCCGGACAGGAATCGAACACCGGGGAGCTGTTTTTT. Translated, it gives CASSSGQESNTGELFF.

This chain links TRBV9 with TRBJ2-5; D remains ambiguous. Per germline, CDR1 SGDLS and CDR2 YYNGEE. V dropped 3 bases and J dropped 0 bases, with 6 bases sitting between them. The CDR3 contains 13 residues. CDR3 loop: CASSAHDQETQYF. CDR3 DNA: TGTGCCAGCAGCGCCCACGACCAAGAGACCCAGTACTTC.

The V call is TRBV4-1, the J call TRBJ2-2; D might be TRBD2 (5 bases). CDR1 MGHRA and CDR2 YSYEKL come from the germline V gene. V was trimmed by 0 bases and J by 5 bases, leaving 10 bases between them. This CDR3 region has 15 residues. The CDR3 spells CASSQEGRGTGELFF. In nucleotides, the CDR3 is TGCGCCAGCAGCCAAGAGGGAAGAGGGACCGGGGAGCTGTTTTTT.

The chain links TRBV6-5 to TRBJ2-1; a possible D gene is TRBD2 (5 bases). The germline V gene encodes CDR1 MNHEY and CDR2 SVGAGI. V was trimmed by 2 bases and J by 2 bases, leaving 19 bases between them. CDR3 size: 18 residues. CDR3 in amino acids: CASSYPPSGLLAYNEQFF. Here the CDR3 DNA reads TGTGCCAGCAGTTACCCCCCCTCCGGACTCCTCGCCTACAATGAGCAGTTCTTC.

The CDR3 protein is CASRIATGETGDRGYTF. In DNA, the CDR3 is TGTGCCAGCAGAATAGCGACCGGCGAGACAGGGGACCGCGGCTACACCTTC. The chain combines TRBV12-3 or TRBV12-4 with TRBJ1-2; 8 bases agree with TRBD1. V was pared by 6 bases and J by 8 bases, with 20 bases of the junction left unmatched. The CDR3 is 17 residues long.

This clonotype occurred once. V gene TRBV29-1 combines with J gene TRBJ2-1, with D possibly called TRBD1 or TRBD2 (7 bases each). Trimming pared 6 bases from V and 2 bases from J, leaving 20 bases between. CDR3 size: 16 residues. Germline CDR1 SQVTM, CDR2 ANQGSEA. The DNA of the CDR3 is TGCAGCGTGGGGGGGGAGACAGGGTTCACCTACAATGAGCAGTTCTTC. Translation gives CSVGGETGFTYNEQFF.

This rearrangement joins TRBV19 to TRBJ2-5; no definite D call. The germline CDR1 and CDR2 sequences are LNHDA and SQIVND (reference sequence). V was pared by 8 bases and J by 5 bases, with 12 bases between. This CDR3 is 12 amino acids long. The DNA for the CDR3 is TGTGCCAGTGGCGGTTTTGGGGAGACCCAGTACTTC. Protein: CASGGFGETQYF.

The V gene is TRBV6-5, the J gene TRBJ2-1, with TRBD1 as a possible D gene (5 bases). V was cut by 0 bases and J by 2 bases, with 17 bases left in between. The CDR3 spans 18 residues. The germline gives CDR1 MNHEY, CDR2 SVGAGI. The CDR3 DNA sequence: TGTGCCAGCAGTTACTCGATTCCAGGGCAGATCCCCTACAATGAGCAGTTCTTC. This encodes CASSYSIPGQIPYNEQFF.

The gene calls are TRBV19 and TRBJ2-4; D gene ambiguous. The length of the CDR3 is 11 residues. The germline V gene has CDR1 LNHDA and CDR2 SQIVND (reference sequence). The V end was cut by 1 base, the J end by 8 bases, with 3 bases between. CDR3 protein: CASSIGHIQYF. The CDR3 bases are TGTGCCAGTAGTATAGGTCACATTCAGTACTTC.

This sequence joins TRBV27 and TRBJ2-7; D might be TRBD1 (5 bases). The ends were cut back, 6 bases at V and 1 base at J, with 7 bases in the middle. There are 12 residues in the CDR3. CDR1 and CDR2 (germline): MNHEY, SMNVEV (reference sequence). CDR3 sequence: CASRTESYEQYF. The CDR3 DNA reads TGTGCCAGCAGGACAGAGTCCTACGAGCAGTACTTC.

J is TRBJ1-2 and V is TRBV12-3 or TRBV12-4; D unresolved. This CDR3 has 14 amino acids. V lost 3 bases and J 8 bases, leaving 16 bases between the germline ends. The CDR3 loop is CASSFMAGSGGYTF. CDR3 sequence (DNA): TGTGCCAGCAGTTTCATGGCGGGGAGTGGGGGCTACACCTTC.

This chain connects TRBV19 to TRBJ2-7; D remains unclear. The CDR3 runs 12 residues. Trimming pared 7 bases from V and 4 bases from J, leaving 11 bases between. Per the germline V gene, CDR1 is LNHDA and CDR2 is SQIVND (reference sequence). The CDR3 loop reads CASTVLNYEQYF. The CDR3 DNA reads as TGTGCCAGTACGGTCTTGAATTACGAGCAGTACTTC.

This sequence joins TRBV20-1 and TRBJ2-7; 7 bases are a match to TRBD1. Per germline, CDR1 DFQATT and CDR2 SNEGSKA (reference sequence). J was trimmed by 4 bases and V by 0 bases; bases with no gene match: 6. The CDR3 consists of 14 residues. As DNA, the CDR3 is TGCAGTGCTAGAGATACGACAGGGTGGTACGAGCAGTACTTC. It yields the protein CSARDTTGWYEQYF.

The chain has TRBV5-1 and TRBJ2-1; TRBD2 might be the D (5 bases). The CDR3 extends over 15 amino acids. Trimming left V 0 bases short and J 5 bases short, with 12 bases between. Germline loops: CDR1 SGHRS, CDR2 YFSETQ. The CDR3 DNA follows: TGCGCCAGCAGCTTGGGGACTGGACGGGACAATGAGCAGTTCTTC. Translated: CASSLGTGRDNEQFF.

The chain links TRBV4-1 to TRBJ2-1, with TRBD2 matching 10 bases. The CDR3 is made up of 12 amino acids. The V segment lost 3 bases and the J segment 10 bases; nucleotides outside the gene matches: 0. Germline-derived CDR1 and CDR2 are MGHRA and YSYEKL. The CDR3 loop reads CASSQGLAEQFF. The CDR3 coding sequence is TGCGCCAGCAGCCAGGGACTAGCGGAGCAGTTCTTC.

This chain uses TRBV7-2 with TRBJ2-1; 10 bases fit TRBD1. CDR1 SGHTA and CDR2 FQGNSA come from the germline V gene. With V trimmed by 0 bases and J by 1 base, 3 bases remained unmatched. CDR3 length: 17 amino acids. CDR3 amino acids: CASSLAPGQGSYNEQFF. CDR3 in DNA: TGTGCCAGCAGCTTAGCACCGGGACAGGGGTCCTACAATGAGCAGTTCTTC.

This rearrangement joins TRBV4-2 to TRBJ2-7; D is undetermined. The CDR3 is made up of 13 amino acids. Between the trimmed V and J ends, which lost 0 bases and 7 bases, there was a span of 10 bases. The germline gives CDR1 LGHNA, CDR2 YNFKEQ. CDR3 sequence (DNA): TGTGCCAGCAGCCAAGAAGCAGCGCATGAGCAGTACTTC. Its translation is CASSQEAAHEQYF.

This chain connects TRBV12-3 or TRBV12-4 to TRBJ2-1; perhaps TRBD2 as D (5 bases). The CDR3 is 13 amino acids. Trimming took off 3 bases at V and 7 bases at J, with 10 bases between the two ends. As DNA, the CDR3 is TGTGCCAGCAGTTTTCGAGGGAGAAATGAGCAGTTCTTC. It is translated as CASSFRGRNEQFF.

In this sample, this clonotype turned up once. This chain joins TRBV27 and TRBJ2-5; D not certain. Germline V gives CDR1 MNHEY, CDR2 SMNVEV (reference sequence). The CDR3 consists of 14 residues. Trimming stripped 3 bases from V and 0 bases from J, with 8 bases between. CDR3 DNA sequence: TGTGCCAGCAGTTTCCGAGTTCACCAAGAGACCCAGTACTTC. Its protein product is CASSFRVHQETQYF.

Regarding this clonotype: Mismatch with germline at one junction end may stem from a read error. The CDR3 coding sequence is TGCGCCAGCAACCAAGAGTCGGGGTCTAGACAGCCCCAGCATTTT. Its translation is CASNQESGSRQPQHF. The chain links TRBV4-1 to TRBJ1-5; unclear D gene. The CDR3 contains 15 residues. CDR1 is MGHRA, CDR2 YSYEKL, per germline.

This clonotype is a singleton in its sample. The chain joins TRBV3-1 to TRBJ2-5, with 14 bases fitting TRBD2. In germline, CDR1 is LGHDT, CDR2 YNNKEL (reference sequence). This CDR3 is built from 17 residues. V was pared by 0 bases and J by 5 bases, with 5 bases of the junction left unmatched. The CDR3 protein is CASSQDGTSGSMETQYF. The DNA of the CDR3 is TGTGCCAGCAGCCAAGATGGGACTAGCGGGAGTATGGAGACCCAGTACTTC.

The sample holds one count of this clonotype. The genes are TRBV12-3 or TRBV12-4 and TRBJ2-2; D is unclear. The CDR3 runs to 12 residues. Trimming shortened V by 7 bases and J by 4 bases, and 7 bases separated the two germline ends. The CDR3 loop reads CASTPPTGELFF. The CDR3 region has the DNA TGTGCCAGCACCCCTCCCACCGGGGAGCTGTTTTTT.

CDR3: CASSQEAPLDTQYF. Written as DNA, the CDR3 is TGCGCCAGCAGCCAAGAGGCCCCGCTAGATACGCAGTATTTT. The gene calls are TRBV4-3 and TRBJ2-3; D is ambiguous. V lost 0 bases, J lost 5 bases, and 9 bases lay in between. Germline V gene lookup returns CDR1 LGHNA and CDR2 YSLEER. This CDR3 contains 14 residues.

This clonotype was seen once. This chain links TRBV9 with TRBJ1-2, with D perhaps matching TRBD1 (6 bases). Trimming stripped 2 bases from V and 0 bases from J, with 17 bases between. In germline, CDR1 is SGDLS, CDR2 YYNGEE. The CDR3 is 17 residues long. The CDR3 bases are TGTGCCAGCAGCGTCGGGGGAGGGGGGATACCTAACTATGGCTACACCTTC. Its protein is CASSVGGGGIPNYGYTF.

The genes are TRBV30 and TRBJ1-1; 7 nucleotides align to TRBD1. This CDR3 is built from 16 residues. J was trimmed by 4 bases and V by 4 bases; bases with no gene match: 15. The germline V gene encodes CDR1 GTSNPN and CDR2 SVGIG (reference sequence). This chain's CDR3 is CAWTGEDRDDRTEAFF. As DNA, the CDR3 is TGTGCCTGGACTGGCGAAGACAGGGACGATCGCACTGAAGCTTTCTTT.

This chain uses TRBV7-9 with TRBJ2-1; maybe TRBD2 (6 bases). V was cut by 0 bases and J by 6 bases, with 24 bases left in between. Germline CDR1 reads SEHNR; CDR2 reads FQNEAQ (reference sequence). This CDR3 is 19 amino acids long. CDR3 sequence reads: CASSLAPGDGPGIPNEQFF. As DNA, the CDR3 is TGTGCCAGCAGCTTAGCTCCGGGAGACGGTCCGGGTATACCCAATGAGCAGTTCTTC.

The chain employs TRBV5-6 and TRBJ2-5; D is unresolved. The CDR3 length is 15 residues. V shed 6 bases and J shed 4 bases, with 19 bases lying between them. Looked up from germline, CDR1 is SGHDT and CDR2 is YYEEEE. CDR3 in amino acids: CASILAQLGLETQYF. CDR3 coding DNA: TGTGCCAGCATATTGGCTCAGTTAGGGCTAGAGACCCAGTACTTC.

This clonotype was recorded once. This chain joins TRBV29-1 and TRBJ2-1; 10 bases are shared with TRBD1. Germline V gene data show CDR1 as SQVTM and CDR2 as ANQGSEA. V lost 1 base, J lost 6 bases, and 3 bases stayed unmatched. This CDR3 has 14 amino acids. The CDR3 DNA is TGCAGCGTTGAAGGGGACAGGGGATCCAATGAGCAGTTCTTC. Translated, it gives CSVEGDRGSNEQFF.

The chain uses TRBV5-1 and TRBJ2-1; TRBD2 agrees at 13 bases. The V segment lost 3 bases and the J segment 10 bases; nucleotides outside the gene matches: 4. The germline V gene has CDR1 SGHRS and CDR2 YFSETQ. The CDR3 runs to 14 residues. The CDR3 nucleotides read TGCGCCAGCAGCTATGGGACTAGCGGGGTCGAGCAGTTCTTC. Amino acid sequence: CASSYGTSGVEQFF. The whole variable domain, filled in from reference TRBV5-1 and TRBJ2-1, reads KAGVTQTPRYLIKTRGQQVTLSCSPISGHRSVSWYQQTPGQGLQFLFEYFSETQRNKGNFPGRFSGRQFSNSRSEMNVSTLELGDSALYLCASSYGTSGVEQFFGPGTRLTVL.

V and J are TRBV5-4 and TRBJ2-7; D unresolved. The V end lost 0 bases, the J end lost 1 base, and 11 bases lay between the germline ends. Germline V gene lookup returns CDR1 SGHNT and CDR2 YYREEE (reference sequence). The CDR3 runs to 15 residues. The CDR3 sequence: CASSLDQRGSYEQYF. In nucleotides, the CDR3 is TGTGCCAGCAGCTTGGACCAACGAGGTTCCTACGAGCAGTACTTC. The variable domain in full, completed from reference TRBV5-4 and TRBJ2-7, reads ETGVTQSPTHLIKTRGQQVTLRCSSQSGHNTVSWYQQALGQGPQFIFQYYREEENGRGNFPPRFSGLQFPNYSSELNVNALELDDSALYLCASSLDQRGSYEQYFGPGTRLTVT.

The V call is TRBV27, the J call TRBJ1-5, with a possible D match to TRBD1 (6 bases). Trimming took 1 base from V and 7 from J, leaving 11 bases between them. CDR3 length: 14 residues. CDR1 and CDR2 from the germline V gene are MNHEY and SMNVEV (reference sequence). CDR3 nucleotide sequence: TGTGCCAGCAGTTTATTGGGGGGCTGGCAGCCCCAGCATTTT. Encoded protein: CASSLLGGWQPQHF.